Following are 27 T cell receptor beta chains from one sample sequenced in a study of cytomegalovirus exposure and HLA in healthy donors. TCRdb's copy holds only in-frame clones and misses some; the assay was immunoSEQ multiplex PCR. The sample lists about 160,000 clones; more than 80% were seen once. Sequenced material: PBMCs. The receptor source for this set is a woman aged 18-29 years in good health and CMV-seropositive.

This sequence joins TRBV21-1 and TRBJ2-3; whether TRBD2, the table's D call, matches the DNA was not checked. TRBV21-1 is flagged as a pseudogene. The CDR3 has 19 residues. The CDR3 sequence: CASSEAVRTSGFSTDTQYF. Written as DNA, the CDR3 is TGTGCCAGCAGCGAAGCCGTGAGGACTAGCGGGTTTTCCACAGATACGCAGTATTTT.

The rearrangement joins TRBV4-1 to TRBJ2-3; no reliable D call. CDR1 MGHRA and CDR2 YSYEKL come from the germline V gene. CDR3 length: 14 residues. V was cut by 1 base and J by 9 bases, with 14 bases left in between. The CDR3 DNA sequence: TGCGCCAGCAGCCAAGGCAATATGGCCTTAACGCAGTATTTT. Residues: CASSQGNMALTQYF.

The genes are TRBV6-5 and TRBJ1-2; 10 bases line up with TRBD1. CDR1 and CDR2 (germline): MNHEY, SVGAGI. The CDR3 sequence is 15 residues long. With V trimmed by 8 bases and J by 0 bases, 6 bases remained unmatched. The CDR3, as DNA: TGTGCCAGCTCGACAGGGGGCAGAGCTAACTATGGCTACACCTTC. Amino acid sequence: CASSTGGRANYGYTF.

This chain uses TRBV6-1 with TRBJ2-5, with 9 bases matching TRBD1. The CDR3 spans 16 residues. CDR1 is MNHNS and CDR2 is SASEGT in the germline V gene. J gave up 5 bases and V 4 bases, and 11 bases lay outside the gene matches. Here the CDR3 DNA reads TGTGCCAGCAGTGTAAGGGAAGACAGGGGGATCGAGACCCAGTACTTC. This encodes CASSVREDRGIETQYF.

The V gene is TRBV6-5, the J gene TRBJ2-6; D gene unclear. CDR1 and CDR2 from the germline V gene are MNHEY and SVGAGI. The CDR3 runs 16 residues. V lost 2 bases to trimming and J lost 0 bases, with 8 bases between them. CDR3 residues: CASSYVLASGANVLTF. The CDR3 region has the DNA TGTGCCAGCAGTTACGTTTTAGCCTCTGGGGCCAACGTCCTGACTTTC.

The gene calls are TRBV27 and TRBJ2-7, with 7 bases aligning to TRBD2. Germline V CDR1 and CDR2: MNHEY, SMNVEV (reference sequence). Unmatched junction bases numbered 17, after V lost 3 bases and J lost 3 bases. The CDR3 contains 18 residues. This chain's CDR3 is CASSLKTGAGVTLYEQYF. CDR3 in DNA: TGTGCCAGCAGTTTGAAGACCGGGGCGGGAGTTACCCTCTACGAGCAGTACTTC.

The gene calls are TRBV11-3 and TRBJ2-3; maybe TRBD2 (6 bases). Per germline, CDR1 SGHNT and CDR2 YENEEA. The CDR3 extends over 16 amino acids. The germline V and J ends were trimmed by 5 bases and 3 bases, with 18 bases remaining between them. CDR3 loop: CASSPGGVSGTDTQYF. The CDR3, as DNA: TGTGCCAGCAGCCCAGGAGGGGTATCAGGGACAGATACGCAGTATTTT. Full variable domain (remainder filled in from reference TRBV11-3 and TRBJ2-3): EAGVVQSPRYKIIEKKQPVAFWCNPISGHNTLYWYLQNLGQGPELLIRYENEEAVDDSQLPKDRFSAERLKGVDSTLKIQPAELGDSAVYLCASSPGGVSGTDTQYFGPGTRLTVL.

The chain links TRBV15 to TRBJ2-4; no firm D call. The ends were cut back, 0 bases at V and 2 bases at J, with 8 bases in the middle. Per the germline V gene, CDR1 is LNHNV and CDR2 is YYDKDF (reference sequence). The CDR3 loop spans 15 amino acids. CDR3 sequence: CATSRDADTKNIQYF. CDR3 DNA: TGTGCCACCAGCAGAGATGCGGATACCAAAAACATTCAGTACTTC.

The CDR3 sequence: CASSVGGGRRLNEQFF. The CDR3 DNA reads TGTGCCAGCAGCGTAGGTGGCGGGAGGCGCCTCAATGAGCAGTTCTTC. V usage is TRBV9 and J usage is TRBJ2-1, with 8 bases fitting TRBD2. The CDR3 has 16 amino acids. The V gene's germline CDR1 is SGDLS and CDR2 YYNGEE. V was pared by 0 bases and J by 6 bases, with 8 bases of the junction left unmatched.

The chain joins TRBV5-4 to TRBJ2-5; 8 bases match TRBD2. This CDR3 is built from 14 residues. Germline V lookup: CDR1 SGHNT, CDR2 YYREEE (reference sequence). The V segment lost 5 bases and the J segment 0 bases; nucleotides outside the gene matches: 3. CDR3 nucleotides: TGTGCCAGCAGTCGGCGGGGGGACCAAGAGACCCAGTACTTC. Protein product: CASSRRGDQETQYF.

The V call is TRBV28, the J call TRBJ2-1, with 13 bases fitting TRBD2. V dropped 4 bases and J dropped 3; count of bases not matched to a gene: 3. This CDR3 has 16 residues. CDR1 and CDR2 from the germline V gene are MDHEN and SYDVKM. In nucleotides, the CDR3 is TGTGCCAGCAGTTCGGGGACTAGCGGGAACTACAATGAGCAGTTCTTC. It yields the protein CASSSGTSGNYNEQFF. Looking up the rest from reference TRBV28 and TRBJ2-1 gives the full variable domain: DVKVTQSSRYLVKRTGEKVFLECVQDMDHENMFWYRQDPGLGLRLIYFSYDVKMKEKGDIPEGYSVSREKKERFSLILESASTNQTSMYLCASSSGTSGNYNEQFFGPGTRLTVL.

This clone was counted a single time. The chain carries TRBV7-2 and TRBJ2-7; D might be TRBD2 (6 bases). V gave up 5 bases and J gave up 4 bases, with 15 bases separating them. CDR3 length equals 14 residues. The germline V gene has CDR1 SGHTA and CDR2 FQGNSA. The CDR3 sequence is CASSGRDGYYEQYF. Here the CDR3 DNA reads TGTGCCAGCAGCGGGCGGGACGGCTATTACGAGCAGTACTTC.

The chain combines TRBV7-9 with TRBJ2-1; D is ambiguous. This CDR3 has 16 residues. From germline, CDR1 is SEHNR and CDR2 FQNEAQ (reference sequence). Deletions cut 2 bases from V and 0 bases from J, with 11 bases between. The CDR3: CASSLYSLSSYNEQFF. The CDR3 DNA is TGTGCCAGCAGCTTATACAGCCTGAGCTCCTACAATGAGCAGTTCTTC.

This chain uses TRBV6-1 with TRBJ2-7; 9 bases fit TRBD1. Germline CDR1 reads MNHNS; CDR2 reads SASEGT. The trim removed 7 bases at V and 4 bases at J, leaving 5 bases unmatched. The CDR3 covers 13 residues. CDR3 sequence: CASNRGPEYEQYF. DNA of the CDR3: TGTGCCAGCAACAGGGGGCCTGAATACGAGCAGTACTTC.

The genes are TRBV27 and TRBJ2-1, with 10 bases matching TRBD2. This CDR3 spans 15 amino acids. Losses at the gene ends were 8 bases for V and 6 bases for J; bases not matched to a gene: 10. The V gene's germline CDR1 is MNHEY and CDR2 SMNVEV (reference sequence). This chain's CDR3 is CASSVTAGGPNEQFF. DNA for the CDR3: TGTGCCAGCTCAGTGACAGCGGGAGGGCCCAATGAGCAGTTCTTC.

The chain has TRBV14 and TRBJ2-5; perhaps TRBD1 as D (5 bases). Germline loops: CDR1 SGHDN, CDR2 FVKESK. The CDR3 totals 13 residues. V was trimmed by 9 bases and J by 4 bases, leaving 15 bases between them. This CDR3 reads CARVQGFGETQYF. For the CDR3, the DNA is TGTGCCAGGGTCCAGGGTTTCGGAGAGACCCAGTACTTC.

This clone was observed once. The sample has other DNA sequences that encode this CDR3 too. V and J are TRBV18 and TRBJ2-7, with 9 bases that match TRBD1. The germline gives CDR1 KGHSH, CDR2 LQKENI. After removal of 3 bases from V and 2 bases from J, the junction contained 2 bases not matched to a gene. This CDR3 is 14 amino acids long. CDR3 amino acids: CASSPGQGTYEQYF. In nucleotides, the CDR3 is TGTGCCAGCTCACCGGGACAGGGTACCTACGAGCAGTACTTC.

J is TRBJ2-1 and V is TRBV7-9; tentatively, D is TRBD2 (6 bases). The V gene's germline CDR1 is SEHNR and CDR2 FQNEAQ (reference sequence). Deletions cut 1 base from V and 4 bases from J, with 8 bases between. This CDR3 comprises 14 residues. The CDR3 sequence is CASSLGRGYNEQFF. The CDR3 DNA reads TGTGCCAGCAGCTTAGGACGGGGGTACAATGAGCAGTTCTTC.

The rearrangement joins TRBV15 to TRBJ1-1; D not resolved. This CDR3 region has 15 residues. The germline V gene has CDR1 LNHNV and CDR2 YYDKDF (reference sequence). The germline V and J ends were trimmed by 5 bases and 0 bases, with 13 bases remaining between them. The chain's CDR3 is CATSGDGGMNTEAFF. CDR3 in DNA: TGTGCCACCAGCGGCGACGGAGGCATGAACACTGAAGCTTTCTTT.

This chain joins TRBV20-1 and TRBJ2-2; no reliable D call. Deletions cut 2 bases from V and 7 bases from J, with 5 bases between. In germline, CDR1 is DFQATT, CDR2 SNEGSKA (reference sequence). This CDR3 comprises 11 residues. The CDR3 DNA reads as TGCAGTGCTAGACTACTCGGGGAGCTGTTTTTT. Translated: CSARLLGELFF.

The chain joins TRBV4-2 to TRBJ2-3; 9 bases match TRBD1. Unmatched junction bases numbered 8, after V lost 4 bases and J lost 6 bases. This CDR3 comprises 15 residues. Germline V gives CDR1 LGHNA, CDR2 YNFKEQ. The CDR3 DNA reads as TGTGCCAGCAGCCCCGGGACAGGGTCCGTGGATACGCAGTATTTT. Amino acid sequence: CASSPGTGSVDTQYF.

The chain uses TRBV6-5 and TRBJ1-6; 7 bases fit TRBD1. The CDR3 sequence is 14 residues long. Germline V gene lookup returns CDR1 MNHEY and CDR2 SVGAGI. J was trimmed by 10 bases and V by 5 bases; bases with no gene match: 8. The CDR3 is CASSQQGSLSPLHF. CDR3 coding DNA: TGTGCCAGCAGTCAACAGGGGAGTTTGTCACCCCTCCACTTT.

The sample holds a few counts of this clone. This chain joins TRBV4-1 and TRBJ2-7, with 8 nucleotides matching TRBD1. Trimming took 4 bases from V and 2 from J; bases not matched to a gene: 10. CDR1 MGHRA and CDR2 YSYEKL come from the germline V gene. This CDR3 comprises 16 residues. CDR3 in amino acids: CASSRGPGQAPYEQYF. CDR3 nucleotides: TGCGCCAGCAGCCGCGGACCGGGACAGGCACCCTACGAGCAGTACTTC.

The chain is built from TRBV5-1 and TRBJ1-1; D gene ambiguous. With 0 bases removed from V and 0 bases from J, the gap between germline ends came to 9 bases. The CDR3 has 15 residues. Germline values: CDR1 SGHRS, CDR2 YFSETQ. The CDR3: CASSLEAVMNTEAFF. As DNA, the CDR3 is TGCGCCAGCAGCTTGGAAGCCGTTATGAACACTGAAGCTTTCTTT. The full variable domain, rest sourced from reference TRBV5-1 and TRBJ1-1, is KAGVTQTPRYLIKTRGQQVTLSCSPISGHRSVSWYQQTPGQGLQFLFEYFSETQRNKGNFPGRFSGRQFSNSRSEMNVSTLELGDSALYLCASSLEAVMNTEAFFGQGTRLTVV.

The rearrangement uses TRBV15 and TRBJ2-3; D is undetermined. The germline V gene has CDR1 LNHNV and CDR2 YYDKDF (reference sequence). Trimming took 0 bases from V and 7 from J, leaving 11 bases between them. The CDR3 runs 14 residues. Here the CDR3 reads CATSRDSTVNTQYF. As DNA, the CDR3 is TGTGCCACCAGCAGAGACTCCACAGTAAATACGCAGTATTTT.

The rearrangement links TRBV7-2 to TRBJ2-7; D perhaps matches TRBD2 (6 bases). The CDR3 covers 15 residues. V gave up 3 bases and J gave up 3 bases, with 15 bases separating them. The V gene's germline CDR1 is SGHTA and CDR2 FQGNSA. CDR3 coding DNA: TGTGCCAGCAGCTTGGGGCGGCTAGCGAGCTACGAGCAGTACTTC. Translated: CASSLGRLASYEQYF.

This CDR3 is CASSQDNPRSTEAFF. CDR3 in DNA: TGCGCCAGCAGCCAAGATAACCCCCGGAGCACTGAAGCTTTCTTT. The chain links TRBV4-1 to TRBJ1-1; D is unresolved. Germline CDR1 reads MGHRA; CDR2 reads YSYEKL. The CDR3 has 15 amino acids. With 0 bases removed from V and 4 bases from J, the gap between germline ends came to 12 bases.